Listed below are T cell receptor beta chains from one sample, sequenced in a study of blood T cell repertoires in COVID-19. The data were produced by immunoSEQ multiplex PCR, yet TCRdb's version contains in-frame clones alone and is incomplete. The top ten clones hold approximately 7.8% of a sample with 250,000 to 350,000 clones, 70% to 90% of them seen once. The sequencing sample was made of peripheral blood. Receptors originate from a woman aged 45 to 65 who had recovered from COVID-19. The CDR3 runs from the conserved cysteine through the conserved F or W. The order of the fields is CDR3 protein, CDR3 DNA, V gene, clone size, D gene, J gene. A D gene is named only where the DNA matches it firmly. Clone size appears in some rows only: once, few, many, or a class for an expanded clone.

CASRRLGEETQYF | TGTGCCAGTAGAAGGTTAGGAGAAGAGACCCAGTACTTC | TRBV19 | - | - | TRBJ2-5
CASRSYGANVLTF | TGTGCCAGCCGTAGTTATGGGGCCAACGTCCTGACTTTC | TRBV2 | - | - | TRBJ2-6
CASRKGAYNEQFF | TGTGCCAGCAGGAAGGGGGCCTACAATGAGCAGTTCTTC | TRBV6-5 | - | - | TRBJ2-1
CASKNSQRDSEQFF | TGTGCCAGCAAGAATAGTCAGAGGGACAGTGAGCAGTTCTTC | TRBV6-5 | once | TRBD1 | TRBJ2-1
CAWSPQRNQPQHF | TGTGCCTGGAGTCCTCAGCGGAATCAGCCCCAGCATTTT | TRBV30 | - | - | TRBJ1-5
CARGRGRMNTEAFF | TGCGCCAGGGGCAGAGGGCGGATGAACACTGAAGCTTTCTTT | TRBV23-1 | - | - | TRBJ1-1
CASSQDPQGSTSGANVLTF | TGCGCCAGCAGCCAAGATCCGCAGGGGTCCACCTCTGGGGCCAACGTCCTGACTTTC | TRBV4-1 | - | - | TRBJ2-6
CASSLSWTGGSYNEQFF | TGTGCCAGCAGCTTAAGCTGGACAGGGGGCTCCTACAATGAGCAGTTCTTC | TRBV13 | - | TRBD1 | TRBJ2-1
CSVDIGANTEAFF | TGCAGCGTTGATATTGGGGCGAACACTGAAGCTTTCTTT | TRBV29-1 | - | - | TRBJ1-1
CASSASSFYGYTF | TGTGCCAGCAGTGCGTCGTCATTTTATGGCTACACCTTC | TRBV6-2/TRBV6-3 | - | - | TRBJ1-2
CASSQDVSSSYNSPLHF | TGCGCCAGCAGCCAAGATGTTTCGAGCTCCTATAATTCACCCCTCCACTTT | TRBV4-1 | - | - | TRBJ1-6
CSYRQGNRNEQFF | TGCAGCTACCGACAGGGGAATAGGAATGAGCAGTTCTTC | TRBV29-1 | - | TRBD1 | TRBJ2-1
CASKAVGGSNQPQHF | TGTGCCAGTAAGGCAGTGGGGGGAAGCAATCAGCCCCAGCATTTT | TRBV19 | - | - | TRBJ1-5
CASRGPSLTDTQYF | TGTGCCAGCAGAGGGCCTAGCCTCACAGATACGCAGTATTTT | TRBV6-5 | - | - | TRBJ2-3
CASSLGSRSNYGYTF | TGTGCCAGCAGCTTGGGATCGCGGTCCAATTATGGCTACACCTTC | TRBV5-8 | once | - | TRBJ1-2
CASSRTGLMNTEAFF | TGTGCCAGCAGCCGGACAGGATTAATGAACACTGAAGCTTTCTTT | TRBV7-9 | - | TRBD1 | TRBJ1-1
CASSVELDSPYEQYF | TGTGCCAGCAGCGTAGAATTGGACAGCCCCTACGAGCAGTACTTC | TRBV9 | - | - | TRBJ2-7
CASSERAGGLYEQYF | TGTGCCAGCAGTGAGAGGGCGGGAGGGCTCTACGAGCAGTACTTC | TRBV6-1 | - | TRBD2 | TRBJ2-7
CASRSDTGELFF | TGTGCCAGCAGGTCGGACACCGGGGAGCTGTTTTTT | TRBV12-3/TRBV12-4 | - | - | TRBJ2-2
CASTVMPGHLNAYEQYF | TGTGCCAGCACGGTCATGCCGGGACACCTTAACGCCTACGAGCAGTACTTC | TRBV7-8 | - | - | TRBJ2-7
CASSNSRGRTEAFF | TGTGCCAGCAGTAATAGTAGGGGGCGAACTGAAGCTTTCTTT | TRBV28 | - | TRBD1 | TRBJ1-1
CASSGGAEAFF | TGTGCCAGTAGTGGGGGGGCTGAAGCTTTCTTT | TRBV19 | - | - | TRBJ1-1
CAWSWTSRNTEAFF | TGTGCCTGGAGCTGGACATCTCGGAACACTGAAGCTTTCTTT | TRBV30 | - | - | TRBJ1-1
CASSESRAGGEETQYF | TGCGCCAGCAGTGAGTCGAGGGCGGGAGGCGAGGAGACCCAGTACTTC | TRBV10-2 | - | TRBD2 | TRBJ2-5
CAISGGQYEQYF | TGTGCCATCAGTGGGGGACAATACGAGCAGTACTTC | TRBV10-3 | - | - | TRBJ2-7
CASSLSRGEAFF | TGTGCCAGCAGCCTAAGTCGGGGTGAAGCTTTCTTT | TRBV12-3/TRBV12-4 | - | - | TRBJ1-1
CASSQIQETQYF | TGTGCCAGCAGCCAAATACAAGAGACCCAGTACTTC | TRBV6-2/TRBV6-3 | - | - | TRBJ2-5
CASSLVTVNQPQHF | TGTGCCAGCAGCTTAGTTACAGTCAATCAGCCCCAGCATTTT | TRBV11-2 | - | - | TRBJ1-5
CASSLVEETQYF | TGTGCCAGCAGCTTAGTCGAAGAGACCCAGTACTTC | TRBV7-2 | once | - | TRBJ2-5
CATATGVYGYTF | TGTGCCACCGCAACAGGGGTCTATGGCTACACCTTC | TRBV28 | - | TRBD1 | TRBJ1-2
CASSNRQGTMTFF | TGTGCCAGCAGTAATCGACAGGGGACTATGACTTTCTTT | TRBV6-5 | - | TRBD1 | TRBJ1-1
CASSQQDRDHEQYF | TGTGCCAGCAGCCAACAGGACAGGGATCACGAGCAGTACTTC | TRBV4-2 | - | TRBD1 | TRBJ2-7